Following are 29 T cell receptor beta chains from one sample sequenced in a study of T cells in Graves' hyperthyroidism and ophthalmopathy. TCR beta CDR3 regions were amplified from RNA transcripts. HTBI primers were employed in a first-round RT-PCR of the TCR CDR3. TCRdb passed the multiplex PCR reads through MiXCR, listing each CDR3 protein once. The repertoire holds 300,000 to 450,000 distinct CDR3 sequences, with around 13% as singletons. Sequencing was carried out using blood. These receptor sequences come from a woman in her 30s with Graves' ophthalmopathy.

This chain connects TRBV19 to TRBJ2-3; 7 bases line up with TRBD2. The CDR3 is 15 residues long. V shed 5 bases and J 4 bases; nucleotides not matched to a gene: 9. Germline CDR1 and CDR2: LNHDA and SQIVND (reference sequence). The CDR3 bases are TGTGCCAGTAGTCCCCGGGGAGGGAGGGCAGATACGCAGTATTTT. This translates into CASSPRGGRADTQYF.

This clonotype showed up many times. J is TRBJ1-2 and V is TRBV7-8, with a possible D match to TRBD1 (5 bases). The CDR3 totals 13 residues. Germline CDR1 reads SGHVS; CDR2 reads FQNEAQ. V was trimmed by 5 bases and J by 10 bases, leaving 17 bases between them. In nucleotides, the CDR3 is TGTGCCAGCAGCCCCAGGGTCGGTTTCGACTACACCTTC. This codes for CASSPRVGFDYTF. The full variable domain, rest sourced from reference TRBV7-8 and TRBJ1-2, is GAGVSQSPRYKVAKRGQDVALRCDPISGHVSLFWYQQALGQGPEFLTYFQNEAQLDKSGLPSDRFFAERPEGSVSTLKIQRTQQEDSAVYLCASSPRVGFDYTFGSGTRLTVV.

This clonotype was seen repeatedly, ten times or more. The chain combines TRBV6-1 with TRBJ2-3; TRBD2 is a possible D gene (5 bases). Per the germline V gene, CDR1 is MNHNS and CDR2 is SASEGT. CDR3 length: 20 amino acids. Trimming removed 5 bases from V and 0 bases from J, with 27 bases in between. The CDR3 protein is CASSYSAGDTHNPSTDTQYF. The CDR3 DNA reads as TGTGCCAGCAGTTACTCCGCCGGGGATACTCATAACCCTAGCACAGATACGCAGTATTTT.

This clonotype has at least ten counts. The chain uses TRBV28 and TRBJ1-2; 10 nucleotides agree with TRBD1. V lost 5 bases to trimming and J lost 8 bases; unmatched junction nucleotides: 5. Germline values: CDR1 MDHEN, CDR2 SYDVKM. The CDR3 has 13 residues. The CDR3 sequence is CASSVGQGIGYTF. As DNA, the CDR3 is TGTGCCAGCAGTGTGGGACAGGGGATCGGCTACACCTTC.

This clonotype was counted between two and nine times. The gene calls are TRBV4-2 and TRBJ2-5, with 16 bases aligning to TRBD2. V shed 1 base and J 2 bases; nucleotides not matched to a gene: 7. Germline CDR1 and CDR2: LGHNA and YNFKEQ. CDR3 length: 19 residues. CDR3 in amino acids: CASSQAAGTSGGVQETQYF. In DNA, the CDR3 is TGTGCCAGCAGCCAAGCCGCCGGGACTAGCGGGGGGGTACAAGAGACCCAGTACTTC.

There are a few counts of this clonotype. This chain connects TRBV7-6 to TRBJ2-7, with 8 bases fitting TRBD1. The germline CDR1 and CDR2 sequences are SGHVS and FNYEAQ. There are 15 residues in the CDR3. The ends lost 2 bases at V and 4 bases at J; junction bases unmatched: 7. Here the CDR3 reads CASSLNQGTGYEQYF. DNA of the CDR3: TGTGCCAGCAGCTTAAACCAGGGGACAGGATACGAGCAGTACTTC. Complete variable domain (other parts from reference TRBV7-6 and TRBJ2-7): GAGVSQSPRYKVTKRGQDVALRCDPISGHVSLYWYRQALGQGPEFLTYFNYEAQQDKSGLPNDRFSAERPEGSISTLTIQRTEQRDSAMYRCASSLNQGTGYEQYFGPGTRLTVT.

There are many counts of this clonotype. CDR3 amino acids: CASSSGSGANVLTF. The CDR3 DNA follows: TGTGCCAGCAGCTCAGGCTCTGGGGCCAACGTCCTGACTTTC. This sequence joins TRBV12-3 or TRBV12-4 and TRBJ2-6; unclear D gene. There are 14 residues in the CDR3. V was pared by 6 bases and J by 0 bases, with 6 bases between.

Comment on this clonotype: A much larger clone sits a single nucleotide away, making a read error possible. J is TRBJ2-2 and V is TRBV28; perhaps TRBD1 as D (5 bases). The CDR3 totals 16 residues. Germline values: CDR1 MDHEN, CDR2 SYDVKM. V gave up 10 bases and J gave up 3 bases, with 21 bases separating them. The CDR3 sequence: CANTLSLGQDTGELFF. The DNA for the CDR3 is TGTGCCAACACCCTCTCCCTGGGGCAGGACACCGGGGAGCTGTTTTTT.

Ten or more counts support this clonotype. The genes are TRBV6-1 and TRBJ1-1, with D possibly being TRBD1 (5 bases). CDR1 MNHNS and CDR2 SASEGT come from the germline V gene. The CDR3 loop spans 15 amino acids. V lost 5 bases and J 1 base, leaving 14 bases between the germline ends. The CDR3 DNA is TGTGCCAGCAGTTATCGCAAGGGGCGGAACACTGAAGCTTTCTTT. Protein product: CASSYRKGRNTEAFF.

This sequence joins TRBV3-1 and TRBJ2-1; 7 positions agree with TRBD2. CDR3 length: 16 amino acids. Germline assignment: CDR1 LGHDT and CDR2 YNNKEL (reference sequence). The junction had 5 bases not matched to a gene; V was cut back by 0 bases and J by 3 bases. The DNA for the CDR3 is TGTGCCAGCAGCCAAGATTGGACTAGGGACTACAATGAGCAGTTCTTC. It encodes CASSQDWTRDYNEQFF.

This clonotype appeared many times. V usage is TRBV11-3 and J usage is TRBJ1-1; D is uncertain. The CDR3 is 13 residues long. The V end was cut by 2 bases, the J end by 1 base, with 5 bases between. Germline-derived CDR1 and CDR2 are SGHNT and YENEEA. The CDR3 loop reads CASSLNRNTEAFF. As DNA, the CDR3 is TGTGCCAGCAGCTTAAACAGGAACACTGAAGCTTTCTTT. The entire variable domain, with the rest obtained from reference TRBV11-3 and TRBJ1-1, is as follows: EAGVVQSPRYKIIEKKQPVAFWCNPISGHNTLYWYLQNLGQGPELLIRYENEEAVDDSQLPKDRFSAERLKGVDSTLKIQPAELGDSAVYLCASSLNRNTEAFFGQGTRLTVV.

At least ten counts were recorded for this clonotype. CDR3 coding DNA: TGTGCCAGCGGGGGATTTGCGGGGGTGTTCAGTGAGCAGTTCTTC. Translation: CASGGFAGVFSEQFF. The chain links TRBV3-1 to TRBJ2-1, with 7 bases fitting TRBD2. The CDR3 is 15 residues long. Unmatched junction bases numbered 16, after V lost 8 bases and J lost 9 bases. Germline V lookup: CDR1 LGHDT, CDR2 YNNKEL (reference sequence).

This clonotype was found many times. The V gene is TRBV12-3 or TRBV12-4, the J gene TRBJ1-1; D is undetermined. The CDR3 loop spans 14 amino acids. The V gene lost 6 bases and the J gene lost 3 bases, with 14 bases spanning the gap. Written as DNA, the CDR3 is TGTGCCAGCAGCTCTCGCCCCGGGTACACTGAAGCTTTCTTT. This gives the protein CASSSRPGYTEAFF.

This clonotype was observed at least ten times. This chain links TRBV20-1 with TRBJ1-5; 7 bases match TRBD1. Trimming removed 5 bases from V and 1 base from J; junction bases left unmatched: 5. CDR1 is DFQATT and CDR2 is SNEGSKA in the germline V gene (reference sequence). The CDR3 runs 14 residues. CDR3 loop: CSAPRGPSNQPQHF. The CDR3 DNA sequence: TGCAGTGCTCCGAGGGGGCCAAGCAATCAGCCCCAGCATTTT.

This clonotype appeared once. The V gene is TRBV7-3, the J gene TRBJ2-7, with TRBD2 matching 11 bases. With V trimmed by 10 bases and J by 2 bases, 7 bases remained unmatched. CDR3 size: 14 residues. CDR1 SGHTA and CDR2 FQGTGA come from the germline V gene. CDR3 sequence (DNA): TGTGCCACGAGCTTAGCGGGGGGGGCCTACGAGCAGTACTTC. Translating gives CATSLAGGAYEQYF.

Many counts were recorded for this clonotype. The chain couples TRBV12-3 or TRBV12-4 to TRBJ2-2; the D gene is possibly TRBD1 (6 bases). With 6 bases removed from V and 7 bases from J, the gap between germline ends came to 12 bases. The CDR3 spans 13 residues. CDR3 protein: CASSPNRDGELFF. The CDR3 DNA follows: TGTGCCAGCAGCCCGAACAGGGACGGGGAGCTGTTTTTT.

This clonotype was recorded many times. The rearrangement joins TRBV6-6 to TRBJ1-6; 9 nucleotides match TRBD1. CDR1 and CDR2 (germline): MNHNY, SVGAGI (reference sequence). The junction had 3 bases not matched to a gene; V was cut back by 0 bases and J by 9 bases. The CDR3 consists of 15 residues. CDR3 coding DNA: TGTGCCAGCAGTTACTCGACAGGGGGAATTTCACCCCTCCACTTT. Amino acid sequence: CASSYSTGGISPLHF.

The V gene is TRBV6-5, the J gene TRBJ2-1; TRBD1 matches 8 bases. V was clipped by 5 bases and J by 7 bases; unmatched bases: 13. Germline V gene lookup returns CDR1 MNHEY and CDR2 SVGAGI. The CDR3 consists of 16 residues. CDR3 region: CASSNPWQGAKNEQFF. The CDR3 bases are TGTGCCAGCAGTAACCCGTGGCAGGGGGCTAAGAATGAGCAGTTCTTC.

Details on this clonotype: This may come from a read error, since a much larger clone is one base off. This chain's CDR3 is CGSSSLEHTEAFF. CDR3 nucleotides: TGTGGCAGCAGCTCGCTCGAACACACTGAAGCTTTCTTT. The chain joins TRBV13 to TRBJ1-1; no firm D call. This CDR3 has 13 amino acids. Germline-derived CDR1 and CDR2 are PRHDT and FYEKMQ (reference sequence).

This clonotype was observed at least ten times. The V call is TRBV28, the J call TRBJ1-5; D remains unclear. Trimming took off 6 bases at V and 4 bases at J, with 19 bases between the two ends. The CDR3 is 16 amino acids. Germline assignment: CDR1 MDHEN and CDR2 SYDVKM. CDR3 sequence: CASSLGGSLGNQPQHF. The CDR3, as DNA: TGTGCCAGCAGCCTTGGCGGGTCTCTGGGGAATCAGCCCCAGCATTTT.

This clonotype turned up a few times. V and J are TRBV7-6 and TRBJ2-5; TRBD2 aligns across 8 bases. V was clipped by 3 bases and J by 5 bases; unmatched bases: 5. CDR1 SGHVS and CDR2 FNYEAQ come from the germline V gene. The CDR3 spans 14 residues. CDR3 sequence (DNA): TGTGCCAGCAGCTTCCGGGGGGGCCGGGAGACCCAGTACTTC. Translating gives CASSFRGGRETQYF.

The chain is built from TRBV7-2 and TRBJ2-2; 11 bases map to TRBD2. The CDR3 spans 17 residues. V dropped 0 bases and J dropped 6; count of bases not matched to a gene: 6. Germline V gene lookup returns CDR1 SGHTA and CDR2 FQGNSA. CDR3 loop: CASSLAVSGGASGELFF. The CDR3, as DNA: TGTGCCAGCAGCTTAGCGGTTAGCGGGGGGGCCTCCGGGGAGCTGTTTTTT.

The chain combines TRBV19 with TRBJ1-1, with no clear D. V was cut by 1 base and J by 7 bases, with 16 bases left in between. Germline loops: CDR1 LNHDA, CDR2 SQIVND (reference sequence). The CDR3 has 15 amino acids. Here the CDR3 reads CASSIVTGTDGEAFF. CDR3 sequence (DNA): TGTGCCAGTAGTATAGTGACCGGTACAGACGGTGAAGCTTTCTTT.

This clonotype was counted at least ten times. The chain couples TRBV6-1 to TRBJ1-1, with D unclear. CDR3 size: 13 residues. V was clipped by 8 bases and J by 0 bases, with 10 bases between them. Germline V gene data show CDR1 as MNHNS and CDR2 as SASEGT. For the CDR3, the DNA is TGTGCCAGCTTTCGGAGCATGAACACTGAAGCTTTCTTT. As protein: CASFRSMNTEAFF.

This clonotype occurred many times. V is TRBV20-1 and J is TRBJ2-3; no reliable D call. The CDR3 is made up of 13 amino acids. V was trimmed by 5 bases and J by 2 bases, leaving 11 bases between them. Per the germline V gene, CDR1 is DFQATT and CDR2 is SNEGSKA (reference sequence). CDR3: CSAPTGFTDTQYF. In DNA form, the CDR3 reads TGCAGTGCTCCTACCGGTTTCACAGATACGCAGTATTTT.

The genes are TRBV3-1 and TRBJ2-2; the D call may be TRBD1 or TRBD2 (6 bases each). V was trimmed by 0 bases and J by 0 bases, leaving 11 bases between them. This CDR3 has 17 amino acids. Germline CDR1 and CDR2: LGHDT and YNNKEL (reference sequence). The CDR3 bases are TGTGCCAGCAGCCAAGAATTCGGGGGCGCGAACACCGGGGAGCTGTTTTTT. Amino acid sequence: CASSQEFGGANTGELFF.

The chain recombines TRBV10-2 with TRBJ2-1; TRBD2 agrees at 14 bases. The length of the CDR3 is 17 residues. V trimming: 8 bases; J trimming: 6 bases; junction bases outside the gene matches: 12. Per the germline V gene, CDR1 is WSHSY and CDR2 is SAAADI. CDR3: CASLTGTSGGIANEQFF. The CDR3 DNA follows: TGCGCCAGCCTTACCGGGACTAGCGGGGGTATTGCCAATGAGCAGTTCTTC.

The table lists this clonotype with many counts. The CDR3: CASSFNRNEQFF. The CDR3 DNA reads TGTGCCAGCAGCTTTAACCGGAATGAGCAGTTCTTC. The chain uses TRBV7-9 and TRBJ2-1; the D is unclear. Germline V gene lookup returns CDR1 SEHNR and CDR2 FQNEAQ (reference sequence). V gave up 3 bases and J gave up 7 bases, with 7 bases separating them. The CDR3 extends over 12 amino acids.

Here the CDR3 DNA reads TGTGCCAGCACCTTTGGGGGACTAGCGGGGGTGTTCACAGATACGCAGTATTTT. Protein product: CASTFGGLAGVFTDTQYF. The chain uses TRBV11-2 and TRBJ2-3; 14 bases fit TRBD2. The CDR3 is 18 amino acids. Per the germline V gene, CDR1 is SGHAT and CDR2 is FQNNGV. The J segment lost 2 bases and the V segment lost 7 bases, leaving 11 bases of the junction unmatched. Based on the CDR3 plus reference TRBV11-2 and TRBJ2-3, the full variable domain is EAGVAQSPRYKIIEKRQSVAFWCNPISGHATLYWYQQILGQGPKLLIQFQNNGVVDDSQLPKDRFSAERLKGVDSTLKIQPAKLEDSAVYLCASTFGGLAGVFTDTQYFGPGTRLTVL.